Listed here are 28 T cell receptor beta chains from one sample, sequenced in a study of molecular identifiers for immune sequencing clone quantification. Each CDR3 protein gets one entry after TCRdb re-called the PCR reads with MiXCR. The sample carries under 650,000 distinct CDR3 sequences, 15% to 20% recorded once. Sequencing used naive CD8+ T cells from blood, with Jurkat cell RNA spiked in. Subset of the sample: FACS-sorted CD8+CD4-CCR7+CD45RA+ naive T cells. All receptors come from a human donor in good health. Some libraries in this study had Jurkat cell RNA spiked in.

The J gene is TRBJ2-1, the V gene TRBV20-1; TRBD1 might be the D (6 bases). Germline loops: CDR1 DFQATT, CDR2 SNEGSKA (reference sequence). The CDR3 totals 14 residues. Trimming stripped 7 bases from V and 3 bases from J, with 16 bases between. For the CDR3, the DNA is TGCAGTGTGGGCCGGGACAATAGCTACAATGAGCAGTTCTTC. Translation gives CSVGRDNSYNEQFF.

The chain couples TRBV2 to TRBJ2-7; D not resolved. V was clipped by 2 bases and J by 0 bases, with 5 bases between them. Germline V gives CDR1 SNHLY, CDR2 FYNNEI. CDR3 length equals 13 residues. DNA of the CDR3: TGTGCCAGCAGTGAACCAGTCTCCTACGAGCAGTACTTC. This codes for CASSEPVSYEQYF.

The chain has TRBV19 and TRBJ1-2; no firm D call. V was pared by 7 bases and J by 4 bases, with 13 bases between. The CDR3 is 13 residues long. CDR1 is LNHDA and CDR2 is SQIVND in the germline V gene (reference sequence). CDR3 bases: TGTGCCAGTATTCAGGACCCCACCTATGGCTACACCTTC. It encodes CASIQDPTYGYTF.

This clonotype showed up many times. CDR3 coding DNA: TGTGCCACCATAGGGGGCCTCAGGAATGAGCAGTTCTTC. It specifies CATIGGLRNEQFF. This chain uses TRBV15 with TRBJ2-1; 7 positions match TRBD1. Trimming took 7 bases from V and 7 from J; bases not matched to a gene: 7. Germline V gene sequence: CDR1 LNHNV, CDR2 YYDKDF (reference sequence). This CDR3 has 13 amino acids.

Worth noting for this clonotype: A much larger clone sits a single nucleotide away, making a read error possible. V usage is TRBV12-3 or TRBV12-4 and J usage is TRBJ1-1, with TRBD1 as a possible D gene (5 bases). There are 15 residues in the CDR3. V lost 1 base to trimming and J lost 5 bases, with 14 bases between them. The CDR3 nucleotides read TGTGCCAGCAGTTTAGGCCCGGACTGGGGGACTGAAGCTTTCTTT. Translated: CASSLGPDWGTEAFF.

Concerning this clonotype: The conserved closing phenylalanine or tryptophan is absent in this CDR3, likely reflecting a read error. This chain joins TRBV28 and TRBJ2-7, with 11 bases identical to TRBD2. Germline V CDR1 and CDR2: MDHEN, SYDVKM. V trimming: 5 bases; J trimming: 4 bases; junction bases outside the gene matches: 4. CDR3 length equals 14 residues. The CDR3 sequence: CASSPGTSGYEQYS. CDR3 nucleotides: TGTGCCAGCAGTCCCGGGACTAGCGGATACGAGCAGTACTCC.

In regard to this clonotype: An end of the junction differs from the germline gene, which may be a read error. This chain joins TRBV12-3 or TRBV12-4 and TRBJ2-7; D is undetermined. This CDR3 comprises 13 residues. The CDR3 loop reads CASSLHSTYVQYF. CDR3 in DNA: TGTGCCAGCAGTTTACACAGCACCTACGTGCAGTACTTC.

This clonotype was seen many times. The V call is TRBV19, the J call TRBJ1-4; no reliable D call. The V gene lost 3 bases and the J gene lost 8 bases, with 16 bases spanning the gap. Germline CDR1 and CDR2: LNHDA and SQIVND (reference sequence). The CDR3 has 15 residues. The chain's CDR3 is CASSIMRGTNEKLFF. The DNA for the CDR3 is TGTGCCAGTAGTATTATGCGGGGTACGAACGAAAAACTGTTTTTT.

A few counts support this clonotype. This chain connects TRBV4-1 to TRBJ2-4; D is perhaps TRBD1 (5 bases). Germline CDR1 MGHRA, CDR2 YSYEKL. Trimming left V 2 bases short and J 0 bases short, with 8 bases between. This CDR3 spans 15 amino acids. The CDR3 region has the DNA TGCGCCAGCAGCCAACTACAGGTAGCCAAAAACATTCAGTACTTC. Its translation is CASSQLQVAKNIQYF.

On this clonotype: This may be a read error, as it is one base from a much larger clone. The V and J genes are TRBV20-1 and TRBJ2-7; a weak D match, TRBD1 (5 bases). There are 15 residues in the CDR3. CDR1 is DFQATT, CDR2 SNEGSKA, per germline (reference sequence). The CDR3 sequence: CSARDPGRATYERYF. The CDR3 DNA is TGCAGTGCTAGAGATCCCGGCAGGGCAACATACGAGCGGTACTTC.

This clonotype was seen ten or more times. This chain joins TRBV6-2 or TRBV6-3 and TRBJ1-2, with unresolved D. The CDR3 loop spans 15 amino acids. Trimming took off 2 bases at V and 0 bases at J, with 10 bases between the two ends. Germline V gene sequence: CDR1 MNHEY, CDR2 SVGEGT. As DNA, the CDR3 is TGTGCCAGCAGTTACCTGAGTAGAGCTAACTATGGCTACACCTTC. Its protein is CASSYLSRANYGYTF.

Points on this clonotype: This clone may be a read error of a much larger clone one base away. This chain connects TRBV5-3 to TRBJ2-1; TRBD2 might be the D (6 bases). TRBV5-3 counts as an open reading frame of uncertain function. This CDR3 comprises 14 residues. CDR3 bases: TGTGCCAGCAGCTCCCGGGACTCCTACAATGGGCAGTTCTTC. It specifies CASSSRDSYNGQFF.

This clonotype was found many times. The chain recombines TRBV12-5 with TRBJ2-7; a weak D match, TRBD2 (5 bases). The CDR3 sequence is 13 residues long. Germline V gives CDR1 LGHNT, CDR2 FRNRAP. V lost 6 bases to trimming and J lost 5 bases, with 14 bases between them. The CDR3 bases are TGTGCTAGTGGGCTAGCCCCCGCGGACGAGCAGTACTTC. Protein sequence: CASGLAPADEQYF.

This chain joins TRBV6-5 and TRBJ2-1, with 13 bases that match TRBD2. Germline V CDR1 and CDR2: MNHEY, SVGAGI. This CDR3 comprises 15 residues. V lost 7 bases to trimming and J lost 4 bases; unmatched junction nucleotides: 4. The CDR3 nucleotides read TGTGCCAGCAAACCACTAGCGGGAGGGTACAATGAGCAGTTCTTC. Protein sequence: CASKPLAGGYNEQFF.

This clonotype was recorded at least ten times. The chain combines TRBV28 with TRBJ1-1; tentatively, D is TRBD1 (5 bases). The length of the CDR3 is 14 residues. With 5 bases removed from V and 6 bases from J, the gap between germline ends came to 16 bases. Germline V gene lookup returns CDR1 MDHEN and CDR2 SYDVKM. In DNA, the CDR3 is TGTGCCAGCAGTCCCTTCGACAGACCCCCTGAAGCTTTCTTT. Amino acid sequence: CASSPFDRPPEAFF.

This clonotype occurred many times. The chain joins TRBV14 to TRBJ1-5, with D possibly TRBD1 on 5 matching bases. V shed 0 bases and J shed 0 bases, with 12 bases lying between them. CDR3 length: 17 amino acids. Germline values: CDR1 SGHDN, CDR2 FVKESK. The CDR3 region is CASSQDAGPLSNQPQHF. The CDR3 DNA sequence: TGTGCCAGCAGCCAAGATGCAGGGCCTCTTAGCAATCAGCCCCAGCATTTT. Drawing the rest from reference TRBV14 and TRBJ1-5, the complete variable domain is EAGVTQFPSHSVIEKGQTVTLRCDPISGHDNLYWYRRVMGKEIKFLLHFVKESKQDESGMPNNRFLAERTGGTYSTLKVQPAELEDSGVYFCASSQDAGPLSNQPQHFGDGTRLSIL.

Ten or more counts support this clonotype. V is TRBV9 and J is TRBJ2-2; D might be TRBD2 (5 bases). Germline V gives CDR1 SGDLS, CDR2 YYNGEE. V dropped 0 bases and J dropped 12 bases, with 12 bases sitting between them. CDR3 size: 13 residues. The CDR3 coding sequence is TGTGCCAGCAGCGTAGGATCCCCGGGGAAGCTGTTTTTT. This codes for CASSVGSPGKLFF.

This clonotype was found many times. The V gene is TRBV11-2, the J gene TRBJ1-2, with D perhaps TRBD1 (6 bases). Trimming took off 1 base at V and 3 bases at J, with 12 bases between the two ends. The germline gives CDR1 SGHAT, CDR2 FQNNGV. The CDR3 spans 15 residues. The CDR3 region has the DNA TGTGCCAGCAGCTTAGTAGGGGGGAATGACTATGGCTACACCTTC. It yields the protein CASSLVGGNDYGYTF.

This clonotype has a handful of counts. The V call is TRBV7-9, the J call TRBJ1-4; D gene unclear. CDR3 size: 17 residues. V lost 5 bases and J 5 bases, leaving 21 bases between the germline ends. Per the germline V gene, CDR1 is SEHNR and CDR2 is FQNEAQ (reference sequence). Here the CDR3 reads CASSPIGDWEQNEKLFF. In DNA form, the CDR3 reads TGTGCCAGCAGCCCTATCGGAGATTGGGAACAGAATGAAAAACTGTTTTTT.

This clonotype appeared many times. The J gene is TRBJ2-2, the V gene TRBV2, with no clear D. With 7 bases removed from V and 4 bases from J, the gap between germline ends came to 10 bases. The CDR3 runs 13 residues. From germline, CDR1 is SNHLY and CDR2 FYNNEI. The CDR3 loop reads CASMVSRTGELFF. The DNA for the CDR3 is TGTGCCAGCATGGTCAGCCGCACCGGGGAGCTGTTTTTT.

This clonotype came up many times. The V gene is TRBV19, the J gene TRBJ1-1; unclear D gene. V shed 6 bases and J shed 2 bases, with 10 bases lying between them. From germline, CDR1 is LNHDA and CDR2 SQIVND (reference sequence). The CDR3 covers 13 residues. The CDR3 DNA follows: TGTGCCAGTAGCCCTGTGGGAAACACTGAAGCTTTCTTT. Its translation: CASSPVGNTEAFF. The full variable domain, its missing parts supplied by reference TRBV19 and TRBJ1-1, is DGGITQSPKYLFRKEGQNVTLSCEQNLNHDAMYWYRQDPGQGLRLIYYSQIVNDFQKGDIAEGYSVSREKKESFPLTVTSAQKNPTAFYLCASSPVGNTEAFFGQGTRLTVV.

This clonotype was seen repeatedly, ten times or more. Here the CDR3 DNA reads TGTGCCAGCAGTTATCATATGGACGGCACCGGGGAGCTGTTTTTT. It yields the protein CASSYHMDGTGELFF. The chain joins TRBV6-2 or TRBV6-3 to TRBJ2-2; D call uncertain. CDR1 and CDR2 (germline): MNHEY, SVGEGT. This CDR3 is 15 amino acids long. V dropped 3 bases and J dropped 4 bases, with 12 bases sitting between them.

The chain recombines TRBV9 with TRBJ2-7, with D possibly TRBD1 on 7 matching bases. Germline V gives CDR1 SGDLS, CDR2 YYNGEE. Trimming cost V 4 bases and J 3 bases, with 17 bases left between them. The CDR3 loop spans 15 amino acids. The CDR3 spells CASSSPQGGGYEQYF. The CDR3 DNA sequence: TGTGCCAGCAGCTCGCCCCAGGGGGGCGGCTACGAGCAGTACTTC. Based on the CDR3 plus reference TRBV9 and TRBJ2-7, the full variable domain is DSGVTQTPKHLITATGQRVTLRCSPRSGDLSVYWYQQSLDQGLQFLIQYYNGEERAKGNILERFSAQQFPDLHSELNLSSLELGDSALYFCASSSPQGGGYEQYFGPGTRLTVT.

This clonotype showed up many times. The chain combines TRBV7-2 with TRBJ2-3; TRBD2 matches 7 bases. This CDR3 has 15 residues. Losses at the gene ends were 5 bases for V and 4 bases for J; bases not matched to a gene: 9. From germline, CDR1 is SGHTA and CDR2 FQGNSA. CDR3 nucleotides: TGTGCCAGCAGCCGTGGTGTGCGGGAGTCAGATACGCAGTATTTT. Amino acid sequence: CASSRGVRESDTQYF.

The table lists this clonotype with a few counts. A read error may explain this, as a much larger clone is one base away. The rearrangement joins TRBV3-1 to TRBJ2-7; unclear D gene. Germline CDR1 reads LGHDT; CDR2 reads YNNKEL (reference sequence). CDR3 size: 14 residues. CDR3 in amino acids: CASSQVHSPYEPYF. As DNA, the CDR3 is TGTGCCAGCAGCCAAGTGCACAGTCCCTACGAGCCGTACTTC.

This clonotype was observed at least ten times. The chain recombines TRBV6-4 with TRBJ2-3; TRBD2 matches at 8 bases. The V and J ends lost 3 bases and 3 bases, in that order; junction bases with no gene match: 5. Germline CDR1 reads MRHNA; CDR2 reads SNTAGT. This CDR3 comprises 15 residues. The CDR3 loop reads CASSERGVLTDTQYF. CDR3 in DNA: TGTGCCAGCAGTGAGCGGGGGGTTCTAACAGATACGCAGTATTTT.

This clonotype was detected once. A read error may explain this, as a much larger clone is one base away. The CDR3 spells CASSEGSSGNTVYF. The CDR3 DNA sequence: TGCGCCAGCAGCGAAGGGAGCTCTGGAAACACCGTATATTTT. V is TRBV5-1 and J is TRBJ1-3; no clear D. In germline, CDR1 is SGHRS, CDR2 YFSETQ. CDR3 length: 14 residues.

Many counts were recorded for this clonotype. V is TRBV28 and J is TRBJ2-4; weak D call: TRBD2 (5 bases). This CDR3 comprises 15 residues. Trimming shortened V by 3 bases and J by 1 base, and 10 bases separated the two germline ends. Germline CDR1 reads MDHEN; CDR2 reads SYDVKM. CDR3: CASSFRGSAKNIQYF. In DNA form, the CDR3 reads TGTGCCAGCAGTTTTCGGGGATCTGCCAAAAACATTCAGTACTTC.